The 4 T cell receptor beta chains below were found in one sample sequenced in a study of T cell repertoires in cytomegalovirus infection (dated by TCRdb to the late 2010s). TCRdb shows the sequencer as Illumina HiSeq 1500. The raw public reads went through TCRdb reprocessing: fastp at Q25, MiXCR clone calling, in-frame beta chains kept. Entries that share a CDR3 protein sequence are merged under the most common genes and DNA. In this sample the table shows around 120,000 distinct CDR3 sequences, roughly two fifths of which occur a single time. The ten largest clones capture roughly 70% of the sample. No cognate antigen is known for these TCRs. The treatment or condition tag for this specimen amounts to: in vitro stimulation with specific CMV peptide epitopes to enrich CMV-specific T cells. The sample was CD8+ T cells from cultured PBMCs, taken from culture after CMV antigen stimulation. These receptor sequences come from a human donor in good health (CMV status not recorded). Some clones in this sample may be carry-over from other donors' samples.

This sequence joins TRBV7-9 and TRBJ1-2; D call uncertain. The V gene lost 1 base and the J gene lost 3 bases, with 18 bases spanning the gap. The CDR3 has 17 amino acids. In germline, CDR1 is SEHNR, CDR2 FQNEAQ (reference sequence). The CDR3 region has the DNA TGTGCCAGCAGCTTAGGCGCGGGTCTGGGAGGCTACTATGGCTACACCTTC. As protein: CASSLGAGLGGYYGYTF.

The CDR3 loop is CSARGYRVYQETQYF. DNA for the CDR3: TGCAGTGCTCGGGGCTACAGGGTGTACCAAGAGACCCAGTACTTC. The chain joins TRBV20-1 to TRBJ2-5; possible D gene TRBD1, 6 bases. From germline, CDR1 is DFQATT and CDR2 SNEGSKA (reference sequence). Trimming stripped 5 bases from V and 0 bases from J, with 16 bases between. This CDR3 is 15 amino acids long.

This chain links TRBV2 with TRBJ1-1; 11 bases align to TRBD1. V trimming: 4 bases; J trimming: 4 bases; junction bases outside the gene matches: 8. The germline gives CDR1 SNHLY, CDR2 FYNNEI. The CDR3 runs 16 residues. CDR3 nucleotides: TGTGCCAGCAGTGCCGACCGGGACAGGGGGTCCACTGAAGCTTTCTTT. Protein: CASSADRDRGSTEAFF.

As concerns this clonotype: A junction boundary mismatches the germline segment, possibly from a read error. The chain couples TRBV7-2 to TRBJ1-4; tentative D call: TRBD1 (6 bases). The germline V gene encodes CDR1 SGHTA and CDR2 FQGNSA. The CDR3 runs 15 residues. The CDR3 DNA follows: TGTGCCGGCAGCTTAGGGGACACGCCAAGGGAAAAACTGTTTTTT. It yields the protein CAGSLGDTPREKLFF.